This TCR beta chain was sequenced for a study of Tregs in tolerant kidney transplant recipients. Whole-study context: Related graft donors supplied nonmyeloablative bone marrow transplants, and mixed chimerism was transient. Study-wide points: Donor-specific Treg expansion exceeded global Treg expansion in tolerant patients, suggesting antigen drive.

Details on this clone: Its specificity is unknown.

Germline assignment: CDR1 MNHNS and CDR2 SASEGT. CDR3 length: 13 amino acids. V lost 10 bases and J 0 bases, leaving 13 bases between the germline ends. Method: immunoSEQ multiplex PCR; TCRdb's copy keeps in-frame clones and lacks some. Of around 63,000 clones in the sample, around 85% were seen once. Unstimulated Tregs (CD4+CD25+CD127-) and CD4+CD25- non-Tregs were sorted from PBMCs. The source was Tregs from blood, collected before the transplant. The genes are TRBV6-1 and TRBJ2-7; the D gene is possibly TRBD2 (6 bases). This TCR was recovered from a human donor who received a combined kidney and bone marrow transplant. The CDR3: CAISREPSYEQYF. The CDR3 coding sequence is TGTGCCATCAGCCGGGAGCCCTCCTACGAGCAGTACTTC.